These 28 T cell receptor beta chains share one sample of origin, sequenced in a study of human T cells and chemical hapten exposure. Time point here: pre-sensitization, week 0. Treatment denoted: therapeutic diphenylcyclopropenone sensitization with weekly scalp DPC. Each CDR3 protein gets one entry after TCRdb re-called the RACE reads with MiXCR. Of 85,000 to 90,000 distinct CDR3 sequences detected, nearly 10% appear once; the ten largest clones hold roughly 3.5%. The source material was whole blood, sampled in connection with sensitization to the hapten diphenylcyclopropenone (DPC). The receptors were gathered from a woman in her forties with alopecia areata. Some clones in this sample may be carry-over from other donors' samples.

This chain joins TRBV6-4 and TRBJ2-1; D gene ambiguous. The CDR3 consists of 15 residues. V shed 4 bases and J shed 6 bases, with 16 bases lying between them. CDR1 and CDR2 from the germline V gene are MRHNA and SNTAGT. DNA for the CDR3: TGTGCCAGCAGTGCGACCCAGTCCACAACCAATGAGCAGTTCTTC. Its translation is CASSATQSTTNEQFF.

The gene calls are TRBV7-2 and TRBJ2-1; TRBD2 agrees at 7 bases. The CDR3 runs 15 residues. The trim removed 1 base at V and 9 bases at J, leaving 9 bases unmatched. Germline lookup yields CDR1 SGHTA and CDR2 FQGNSA. The CDR3 reads CASSLDLSGASEQFF. CDR3 DNA: TGTGCCAGCAGCTTAGATCTAAGCGGGGCGAGTGAGCAGTTCTTC.

The rearrangement links TRBV28 to TRBJ2-7; D not certain. The CDR3 contains 16 residues. V shed 6 bases and J shed 0 bases, with 18 bases lying between them. Germline CDR1 is MDHEN and CDR2 is SYDVKM. CDR3 amino acids: CASSDPQLRLSYEQYF. The DNA of the CDR3 is TGTGCCAGCAGCGACCCTCAGCTCCGACTCTCCTACGAGCAGTACTTC.

This clonotype was seen many times. The chain employs TRBV11-2 and TRBJ1-1; a weak D match, TRBD1 (5 bases). With 1 base removed from V and 8 bases from J, the gap between germline ends came to 11 bases. Germline assignment: CDR1 SGHAT and CDR2 FQNNGV. This CDR3 spans 13 amino acids. CDR3 in DNA: TGTGCCAGCAGCTTAGGTTCGACAGTCGAAGCTTTCTTT. Translated, it gives CASSLGSTVEAFF.

This clonotype was detected many times. The genes are TRBV7-8 and TRBJ1-3; D is uncertain. Germline lookup yields CDR1 SGHVS and CDR2 FQNEAQ. V was clipped by 3 bases and J by 2 bases, with 8 bases between them. The CDR3 runs 14 residues. The CDR3 nucleotides read TGTGCCAGCAGCTTTACCCTGCCTGGAAACACCATATATTTT. Translating it yields CASSFTLPGNTIYF.

The table lists this clonotype with many counts. The V call is TRBV5-6, the J call TRBJ2-7; D is possibly TRBD1 or TRBD2 (5 bases each). The CDR3 spans 15 residues. Trimming took off 5 bases at V and 4 bases at J, with 19 bases between the two ends. Germline values: CDR1 SGHDT, CDR2 YYEEEE. CDR3 in DNA: TGTGCCAGCAGATTTACCGGGACGGATTTATACGAGCAGTACTTC. As protein: CASRFTGTDLYEQYF.

This clonotype came up many times. The V call is TRBV4-2, the J call TRBJ1-1; D is uncertain. The CDR3 runs 16 residues. V was pared by 0 bases and J by 7 bases, with 18 bases between. Germline V lookup: CDR1 LGHNA, CDR2 YNFKEQ. The CDR3 is CASSQEQKLIGGEAFF. The DNA of the CDR3 is TGTGCCAGCAGCCAAGAACAGAAACTAATCGGTGGTGAAGCTTTCTTT.

This clonotype was seen a few times. The V gene is TRBV7-9, the J gene TRBJ2-3; no clear D. With 7 bases removed from V and 2 bases from J, the gap between germline ends came to 19 bases. There are 16 residues in the CDR3. CDR1 SEHNR and CDR2 FQNEAQ come from the germline V gene (reference sequence). CDR3 in amino acids: CASIPPWTAHTDTQYF. The CDR3 nucleotides are TGTGCCAGCATCCCCCCGTGGACGGCTCACACAGATACGCAGTATTTT.

In this sample, this clonotype turned up many times. The chain employs TRBV12-3 or TRBV12-4 and TRBJ1-1, with 8 bases identical to TRBD1. Germline trimming cut 3 bases from V and 6 bases from J; bases unmatched to any gene: 3. The length of the CDR3 is 13 residues. CDR3: CASSFNRGSEAFF. CDR3 in DNA: TGTGCCAGCAGTTTCAACAGGGGGTCTGAAGCTTTCTTT.

V usage is TRBV6-5 and J usage is TRBJ2-6, with D unresolved. This CDR3 is 16 amino acids long. The V gene's germline CDR1 is MNHEY and CDR2 SVGAGI. V dropped 1 base and J dropped 0 bases, with 7 bases sitting between them. The CDR3 region is CASSYFSVSGANVLTF. CDR3 DNA sequence: TGTGCCAGCAGTTACTTCTCGGTCTCTGGGGCCAACGTCCTGACTTTC.

This clonotype has ten or more counts. V usage is TRBV3-1 and J usage is TRBJ2-1; 7 bases match TRBD2. Germline trimming cut 1 base from V and 2 bases from J; bases unmatched to any gene: 2. In germline, CDR1 is LGHDT, CDR2 YNNKEL (reference sequence). The CDR3 contains 15 residues. CDR3 protein: CASSQGGTTYNEQFF. The CDR3 nucleotides read TGTGCCAGCAGCCAAGGCGGGACTACCTACAATGAGCAGTTCTTC.

The chain carries TRBV28 and TRBJ1-1; D gene uncertain. The germline V and J ends were trimmed by 5 bases and 1 base, with 11 bases remaining between them. Germline loops: CDR1 MDHEN, CDR2 SYDVKM. This CDR3 spans 14 amino acids. The CDR3 protein is CASSPSPENTEAFF. The CDR3 DNA reads as TGTGCCAGCAGTCCGTCACCGGAGAACACTGAAGCTTTCTTT.

The chain is built from TRBV4-3 and TRBJ2-6; maybe TRBD1 (5 bases). Per germline, CDR1 LGHNA and CDR2 YSLEER. Trimming left V 0 bases short and J 4 bases short, with 10 bases between. CDR3 length: 16 residues. DNA of the CDR3: TGCGCCAGCAGCCAAGATAGGGGCTCCGGGGCCAACGTCCTGACTTTC. Translated: CASSQDRGSGANVLTF.

V is TRBV11-2 and J is TRBJ2-5; 8 bases map to TRBD2. The CDR3 is made up of 16 amino acids. The junction had 7 bases not matched to a gene; V was cut back by 4 bases and J by 0 bases. Germline V lookup: CDR1 SGHAT, CDR2 FQNNGV. As DNA, the CDR3 is TGTGCCAGCAGCTACCTATTAGCGGGATACCAAGAGACCCAGTACTTC. It yields the protein CASSYLLAGYQETQYF.

The chain's CDR3 is CASLRAGDFTDTQYF. CDR3 nucleotide sequence: TGTGCCAGCCTAAGAGCGGGGGACTTCACAGATACGCAGTATTTT. The chain links TRBV27 to TRBJ2-3; the match to TRBD2 covers 8 bases. The CDR3 spans 15 residues. V gave up 8 bases and J gave up 2 bases; unmatched junction bases: 9. The germline V gene encodes CDR1 MNHEY and CDR2 SMNVEV (reference sequence).

Comment on this clonotype: A much more abundant neighbour one base away suggests this may be a read error. The chain couples TRBV19 to TRBJ1-2; 9 bases match TRBD1. V was pared by 7 bases and J by 5 bases, with 5 bases of the junction left unmatched. Germline V gives CDR1 LNHDA, CDR2 SQIVND (reference sequence). The CDR3 loop spans 13 amino acids. In DNA form, the CDR3 reads TGTGCCAGTATGGGGGACAGGGAATATGGCTACACCTTC. Amino acids: CASMGDREYGYTF.

The CDR3 here is CASRGGWTYEQYF. Here the CDR3 DNA reads TGTGCCAGCCGGGGGGGGTGGACCTACGAGCAGTACTTC. The chain combines TRBV12-3 or TRBV12-4 with TRBJ2-7; 8 bases agree with TRBD2. CDR3 length equals 13 residues. The ends lost 8 bases at V and 2 bases at J; junction bases unmatched: 5.

The chain joins TRBV5-4 to TRBJ2-7; D is unresolved. The CDR3 extends over 12 amino acids. V dropped 0 bases and J dropped 3 bases, with 4 bases sitting between them. Germline V CDR1 and CDR2: SGHNT, YYREEE (reference sequence). The CDR3 here is CASSLDHYEQYF. The CDR3 DNA is TGTGCCAGCAGCTTGGACCACTACGAGCAGTACTTC.

This clonotype was picked up many times. The V gene is TRBV12-3 or TRBV12-4, the J gene TRBJ2-7; 8 bases fit TRBD2. CDR3 length: 15 amino acids. J lost 1 base, V lost 6 bases, and 8 bases had no gene match. CDR3 nucleotide sequence: TGTGCCAGCAGCCCCAGCGGGGGTGGATCCTACGAGCAGTACTTC. Translating gives CASSPSGGGSYEQYF.

The rearrangement uses TRBV18 and TRBJ2-5; 7 bases are shared with TRBD2. The CDR3 sequence is 13 residues long. CDR1 and CDR2 (germline): KGHSH, LQKENI. V lost 3 bases to trimming and J lost 4 bases; unmatched junction nucleotides: 2. Written as DNA, the CDR3 is TGTGCCAGCTCACCGGGGAGGGCAGAGACCCAGTACTTC. It specifies CASSPGRAETQYF.

V is TRBV3-1 and J is TRBJ2-7, with D possibly TRBD2 on 5 matching bases. The CDR3 has 15 residues. Trimming removed 1 base from V and 6 bases from J, with 16 bases in between. Germline assignment: CDR1 LGHDT and CDR2 YNNKEL (reference sequence). In nucleotides, the CDR3 is TGTGCCAGCAGCCAAGTGCGGGCAGTAATCGGCGAGCAGTACTTC. Protein: CASSQVRAVIGEQYF.

This clonotype was counted ten times or more. This sequence joins TRBV7-6 and TRBJ2-1, with TRBD2 as a possible D gene (6 bases). V lost 5 bases and J lost 9, with 14 bases in between. Per germline, CDR1 SGHVS and CDR2 FNYEAQ. This CDR3 has 13 amino acids. CDR3 loop: CASSGGTNGEQFF. In DNA, the CDR3 is TGTGCCAGCAGCGGCGGGACCAACGGTGAGCAGTTCTTC.

CDR3 sequence: CSAPPWKRGAGSYEQYF. DNA of the CDR3: TGCAGTGCCCCACCGTGGAAGCGGGGGGCCGGCTCCTACGAGCAGTACTTC. The genes are TRBV20-1 and TRBJ2-7; 9 bases match TRBD2. Germline loops: CDR1 DFQATT, CDR2 SNEGSKA (reference sequence). The trim removed 6 bases at V and 0 bases at J, leaving 15 bases unmatched. The CDR3 runs 17 residues.

The rearrangement links TRBV19 to TRBJ2-4, with D possibly matching TRBD1 (6 bases). The CDR3 is 16 amino acids. Germline values: CDR1 LNHDA, CDR2 SQIVND (reference sequence). V shed 7 bases and J shed 2 bases, with 18 bases lying between them. The CDR3, as DNA: TGTGCCAGTACCTCCAACAGGGCTGGGACCAAAAACATTCAGTACTTC. This gives the protein CASTSNRAGTKNIQYF.

This clonotype appeared many times. This sequence joins TRBV6-2 or TRBV6-3 and TRBJ1-1, with TRBD1 identical over 8 bases. V dropped 10 bases and J dropped 1; count of bases not matched to a gene: 11. CDR1 MNHEY and CDR2 SVGEGT come from the germline V gene. CDR3 length: 15 amino acids. CDR3 sequence reads: CATALTGASNTEAFF. The CDR3 nucleotides are TGTGCCACCGCGTTGACAGGGGCGTCGAACACTGAAGCTTTCTTT.

The V gene is TRBV5-5, the J gene TRBJ2-7; D is perhaps TRBD1 (6 bases). V was pared by 4 bases and J by 6 bases, with 17 bases between. Germline V lookup: CDR1 SGHKS, CDR2 YYEKEE (reference sequence). There are 14 residues in the CDR3. The CDR3 bases are TGTGCCAGCAGCCCCGGGACACTGAGACTCGAGCAGTACTTC. This codes for CASSPGTLRLEQYF. The full variable domain, rest sourced from reference TRBV5-5 and TRBJ2-7, is DAGVTQSPTHLIKTRGQQVTLRCSPISGHKSVSWYQQVLGQGPQFIFQYYEKEERGRGNFPDRFSARQFPNYSSELNVNALLLGDSALYLCASSPGTLRLEQYFGPGTRLTVT.

At least ten counts were recorded for this clonotype. The chain employs TRBV4-2 and TRBJ2-3; D ambiguous. This CDR3 spans 15 amino acids. The ends were cut back, 0 bases at V and 2 bases at J, with 9 bases in the middle. Germline values: CDR1 LGHNA, CDR2 YNFKEQ. Here the CDR3 DNA reads TGTGCCAGCAGCCAAGAAGGAACACCCACAGATACGCAGTATTTT. Protein product: CASSQEGTPTDTQYF.

Many counts were recorded for this clonotype. The genes are TRBV6-1 and TRBJ1-2; 8 bases are a match to TRBD1. Unmatched junction bases numbered 2, after V lost 6 bases and J lost 2 bases. CDR1 and CDR2 (germline): MNHNS, SASEGT. This CDR3 is 13 amino acids long. The CDR3 bases are TGTGCCAGCAGCCGGGACAGGAACTATGGCTACACCTTC. It encodes CASSRDRNYGYTF.